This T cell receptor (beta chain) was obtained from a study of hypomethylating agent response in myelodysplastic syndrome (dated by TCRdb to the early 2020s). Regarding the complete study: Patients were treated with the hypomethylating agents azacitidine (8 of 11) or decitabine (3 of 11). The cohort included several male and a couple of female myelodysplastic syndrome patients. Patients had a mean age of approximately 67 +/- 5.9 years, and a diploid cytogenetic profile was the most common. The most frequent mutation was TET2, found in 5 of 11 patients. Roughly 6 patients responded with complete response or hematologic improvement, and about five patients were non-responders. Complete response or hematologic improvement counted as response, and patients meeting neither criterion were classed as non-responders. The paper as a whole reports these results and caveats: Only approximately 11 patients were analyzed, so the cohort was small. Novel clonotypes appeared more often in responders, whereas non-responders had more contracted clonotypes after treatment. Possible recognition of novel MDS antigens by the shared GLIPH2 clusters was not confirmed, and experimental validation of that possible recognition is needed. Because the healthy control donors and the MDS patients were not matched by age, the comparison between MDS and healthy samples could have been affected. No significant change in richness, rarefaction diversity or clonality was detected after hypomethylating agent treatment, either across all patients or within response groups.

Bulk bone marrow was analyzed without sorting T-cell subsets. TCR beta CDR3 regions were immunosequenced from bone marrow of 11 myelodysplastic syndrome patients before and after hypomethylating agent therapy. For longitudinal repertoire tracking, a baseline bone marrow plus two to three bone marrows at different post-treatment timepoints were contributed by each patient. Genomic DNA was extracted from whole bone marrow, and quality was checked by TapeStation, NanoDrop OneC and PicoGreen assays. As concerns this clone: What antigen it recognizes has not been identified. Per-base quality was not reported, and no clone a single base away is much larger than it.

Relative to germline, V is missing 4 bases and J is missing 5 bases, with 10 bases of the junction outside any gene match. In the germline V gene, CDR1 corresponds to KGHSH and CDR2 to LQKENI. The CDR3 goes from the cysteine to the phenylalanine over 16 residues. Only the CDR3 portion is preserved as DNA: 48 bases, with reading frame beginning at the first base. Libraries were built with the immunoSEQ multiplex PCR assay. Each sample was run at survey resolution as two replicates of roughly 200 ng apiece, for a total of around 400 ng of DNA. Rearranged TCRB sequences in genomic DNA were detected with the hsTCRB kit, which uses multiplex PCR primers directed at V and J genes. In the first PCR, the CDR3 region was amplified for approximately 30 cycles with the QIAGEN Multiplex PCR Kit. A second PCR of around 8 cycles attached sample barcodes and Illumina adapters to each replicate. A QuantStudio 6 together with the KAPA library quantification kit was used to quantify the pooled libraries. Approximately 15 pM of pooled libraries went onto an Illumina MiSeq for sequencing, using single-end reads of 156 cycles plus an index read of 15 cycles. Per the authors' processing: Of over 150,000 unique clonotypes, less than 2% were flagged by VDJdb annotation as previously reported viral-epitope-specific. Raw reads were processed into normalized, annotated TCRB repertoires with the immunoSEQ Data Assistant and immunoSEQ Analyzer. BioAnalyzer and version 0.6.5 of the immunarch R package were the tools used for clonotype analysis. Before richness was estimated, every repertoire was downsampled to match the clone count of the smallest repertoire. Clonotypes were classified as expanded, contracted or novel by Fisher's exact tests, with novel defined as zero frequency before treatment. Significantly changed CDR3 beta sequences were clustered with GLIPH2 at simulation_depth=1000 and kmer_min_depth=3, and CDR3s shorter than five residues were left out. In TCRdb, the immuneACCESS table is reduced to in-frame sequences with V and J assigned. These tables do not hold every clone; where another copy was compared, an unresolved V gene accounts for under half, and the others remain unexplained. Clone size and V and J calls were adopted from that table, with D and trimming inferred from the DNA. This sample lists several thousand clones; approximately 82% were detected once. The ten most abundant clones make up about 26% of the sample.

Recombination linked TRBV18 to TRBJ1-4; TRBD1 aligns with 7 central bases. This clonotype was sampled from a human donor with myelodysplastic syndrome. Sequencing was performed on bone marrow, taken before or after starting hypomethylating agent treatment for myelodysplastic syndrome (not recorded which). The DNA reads TGTGCCAGCTCACAAGCTAGACAGGGATCAAATGAAAAACTGTTTTTT. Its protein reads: CASSQARQGSNEKLFF.